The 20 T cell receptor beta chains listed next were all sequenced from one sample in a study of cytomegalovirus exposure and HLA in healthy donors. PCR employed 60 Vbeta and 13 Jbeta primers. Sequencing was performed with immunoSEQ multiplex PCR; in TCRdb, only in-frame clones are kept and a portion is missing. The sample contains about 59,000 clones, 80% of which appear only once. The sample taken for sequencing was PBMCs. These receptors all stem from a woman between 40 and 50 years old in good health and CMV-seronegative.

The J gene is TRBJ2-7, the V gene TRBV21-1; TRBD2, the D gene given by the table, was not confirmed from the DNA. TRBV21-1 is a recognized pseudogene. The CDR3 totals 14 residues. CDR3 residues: CASSKTSDHYEQYF. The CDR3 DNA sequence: TGTGCCAGCAGCAAAACCAGCGACCACTACGAGCAGTACTTC.

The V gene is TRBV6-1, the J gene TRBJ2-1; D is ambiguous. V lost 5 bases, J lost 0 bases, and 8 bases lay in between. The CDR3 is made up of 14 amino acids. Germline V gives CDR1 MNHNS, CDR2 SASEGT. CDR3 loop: CASSRLSSYNEQFF. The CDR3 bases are TGTGCCAGCAGTCGACTCAGCTCCTACAATGAGCAGTTCTTC.

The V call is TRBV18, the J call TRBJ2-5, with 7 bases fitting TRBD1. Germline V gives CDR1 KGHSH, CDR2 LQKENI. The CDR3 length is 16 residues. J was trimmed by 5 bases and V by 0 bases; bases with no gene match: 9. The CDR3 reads CASSPPLTGNVETQYF. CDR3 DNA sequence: TGTGCCAGCTCACCACCGTTGACAGGGAATGTCGAGACCCAGTACTTC.

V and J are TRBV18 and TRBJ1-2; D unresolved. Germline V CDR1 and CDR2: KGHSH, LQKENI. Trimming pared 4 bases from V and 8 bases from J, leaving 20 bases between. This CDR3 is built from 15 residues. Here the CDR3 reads CASSQVVGSDQGYTF. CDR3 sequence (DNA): TGTGCCAGCTCACAGGTTGTGGGGAGCGATCAAGGCTACACCTTC. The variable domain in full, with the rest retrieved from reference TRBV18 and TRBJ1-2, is NAGVMQNPRHLVRRRGQEARLRCSPMKGHSHVYWYRQLPEEGLKFMVYLQKENIIDESGMPKERFSAEFPKEGPSILRIQQVVRGDSAAYFCASSQVVGSDQGYTFGSGTRLTVV.

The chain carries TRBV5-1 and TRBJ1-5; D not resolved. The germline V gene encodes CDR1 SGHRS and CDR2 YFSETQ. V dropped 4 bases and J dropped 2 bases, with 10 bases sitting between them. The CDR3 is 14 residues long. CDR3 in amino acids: CASSPSGRNQPQHF. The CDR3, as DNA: TGCGCCAGCAGCCCTAGCGGGCGCAATCAGCCCCAGCATTTT.

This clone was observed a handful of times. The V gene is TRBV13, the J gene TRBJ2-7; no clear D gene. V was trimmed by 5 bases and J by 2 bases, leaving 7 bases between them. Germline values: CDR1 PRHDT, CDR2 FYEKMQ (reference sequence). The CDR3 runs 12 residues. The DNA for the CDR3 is TGTGCCAGCAGCGTAACTACCTACGAGCAGTACTTC. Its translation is CASSVTTYEQYF.

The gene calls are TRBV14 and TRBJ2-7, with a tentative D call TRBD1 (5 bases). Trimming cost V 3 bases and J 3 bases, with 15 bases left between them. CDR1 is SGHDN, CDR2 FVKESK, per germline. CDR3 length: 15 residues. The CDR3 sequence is CASSQVQVGLYEQYF. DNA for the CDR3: TGTGCCAGCAGCCAGGTCCAGGTGGGGCTCTACGAGCAGTACTTC. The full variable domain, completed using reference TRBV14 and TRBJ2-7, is EAGVTQFPSHSVIEKGQTVTLRCDPISGHDNLYWYRRVMGKEIKFLLHFVKESKQDESGMPNNRFLAERTGGTYSTLKVQPAELEDSGVYFCASSQVQVGLYEQYFGPGTRLTVT.

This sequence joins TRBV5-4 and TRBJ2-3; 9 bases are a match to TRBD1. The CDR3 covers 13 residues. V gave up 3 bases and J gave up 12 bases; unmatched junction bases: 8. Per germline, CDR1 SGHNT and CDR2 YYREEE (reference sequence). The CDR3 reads CASSSPPGQGQYF. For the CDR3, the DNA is TGTGCCAGCAGCTCTCCCCCGGGACAGGGACAGTATTTT.

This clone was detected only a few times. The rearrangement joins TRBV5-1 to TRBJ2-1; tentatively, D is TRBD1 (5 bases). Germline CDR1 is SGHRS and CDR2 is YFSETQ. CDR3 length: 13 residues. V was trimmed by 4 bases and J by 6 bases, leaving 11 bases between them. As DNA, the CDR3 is TGCGCCAGCAGCCCCAGGGTTGGCAATGAGCAGTTCTTC. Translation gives CASSPRVGNEQFF.

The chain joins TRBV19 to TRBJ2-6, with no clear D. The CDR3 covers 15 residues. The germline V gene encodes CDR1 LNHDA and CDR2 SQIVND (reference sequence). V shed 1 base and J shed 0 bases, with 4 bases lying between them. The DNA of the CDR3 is TGTGCCAGTAGTATAGTCCACTCTGGGGCCAACGTCCTGACTTTC. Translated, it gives CASSIVHSGANVLTF.

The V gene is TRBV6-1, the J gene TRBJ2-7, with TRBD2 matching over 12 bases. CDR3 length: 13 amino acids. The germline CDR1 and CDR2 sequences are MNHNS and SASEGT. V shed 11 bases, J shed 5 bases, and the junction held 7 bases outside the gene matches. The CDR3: CAGRLAGANEQYF. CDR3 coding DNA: TGTGCCGGCCGACTAGCGGGAGCTAACGAGCAGTACTTC.

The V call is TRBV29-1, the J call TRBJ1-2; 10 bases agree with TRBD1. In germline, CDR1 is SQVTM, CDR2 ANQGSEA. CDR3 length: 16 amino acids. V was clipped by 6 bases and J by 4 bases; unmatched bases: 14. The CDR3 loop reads CSVQSVTGGTVYGYTF. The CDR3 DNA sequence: TGCAGCGTCCAAAGCGTGACAGGGGGCACTGTCTATGGCTACACCTTC.

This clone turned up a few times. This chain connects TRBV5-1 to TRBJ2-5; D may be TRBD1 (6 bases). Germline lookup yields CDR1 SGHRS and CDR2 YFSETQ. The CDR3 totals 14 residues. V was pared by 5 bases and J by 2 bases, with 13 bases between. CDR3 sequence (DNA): TGCGCCAGCAGTCAAGGGGACACACAAGAGACCCAGTACTTC. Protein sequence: CASSQGDTQETQYF.

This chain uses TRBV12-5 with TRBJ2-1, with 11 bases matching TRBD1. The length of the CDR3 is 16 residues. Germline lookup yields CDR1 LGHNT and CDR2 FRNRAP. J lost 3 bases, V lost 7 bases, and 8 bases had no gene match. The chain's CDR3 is CASASGGTGGYNEQFF. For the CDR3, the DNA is TGTGCTAGTGCCTCAGGGGGGACAGGGGGCTACAATGAGCAGTTCTTC.

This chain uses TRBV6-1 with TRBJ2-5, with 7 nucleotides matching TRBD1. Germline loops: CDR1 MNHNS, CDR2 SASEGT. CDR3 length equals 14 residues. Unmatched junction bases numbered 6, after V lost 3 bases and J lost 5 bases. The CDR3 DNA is TGTGCCAGCAGTGACACAGGGGTGGCGGAGACCCAGTACTTC. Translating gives CASSDTGVAETQYF.

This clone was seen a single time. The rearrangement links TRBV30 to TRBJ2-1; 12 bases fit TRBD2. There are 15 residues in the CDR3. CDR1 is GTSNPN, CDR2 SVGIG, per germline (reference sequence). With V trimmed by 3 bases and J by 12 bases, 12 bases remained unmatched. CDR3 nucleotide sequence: TGTGCCTGGAGCCCTATAGCGGGACTAGCGGGTTTGCAGTTCTTC. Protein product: CAWSPIAGLAGLQFF.

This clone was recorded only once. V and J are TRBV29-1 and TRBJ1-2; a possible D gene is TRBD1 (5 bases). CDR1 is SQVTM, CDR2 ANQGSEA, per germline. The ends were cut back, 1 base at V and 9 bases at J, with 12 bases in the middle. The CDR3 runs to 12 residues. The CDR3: CSVEGRARSYTF. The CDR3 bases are TGCAGCGTTGAAGGCAGGGCCCGGAGCTACACCTTC.

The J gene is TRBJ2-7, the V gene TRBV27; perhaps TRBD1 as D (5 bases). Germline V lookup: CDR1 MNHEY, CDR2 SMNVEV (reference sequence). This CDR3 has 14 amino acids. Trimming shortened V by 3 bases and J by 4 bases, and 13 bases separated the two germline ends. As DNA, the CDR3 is TGTGCCAGCAGTTTCGGGCAGGGTCAATACGAGCAGTACTTC. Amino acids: CASSFGQGQYEQYF.

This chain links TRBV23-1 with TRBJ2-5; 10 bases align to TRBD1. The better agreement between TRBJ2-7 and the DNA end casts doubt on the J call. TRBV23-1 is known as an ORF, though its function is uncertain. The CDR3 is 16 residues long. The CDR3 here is CASRKTPGTGAYEQYF. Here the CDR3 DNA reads TGCGCCAGCAGAAAAACGCCCGGGACAGGGGCCTACGAGCAGTACTTC.

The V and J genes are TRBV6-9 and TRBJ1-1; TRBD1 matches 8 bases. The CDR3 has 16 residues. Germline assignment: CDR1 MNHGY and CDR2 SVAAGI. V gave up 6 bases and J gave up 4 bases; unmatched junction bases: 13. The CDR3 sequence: CASSLPHRGGSTEAFF. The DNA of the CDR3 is TGTGCCAGCAGCCTACCCCACAGGGGGGGTAGCACTGAAGCTTTCTTT.